The 20 T cell receptor beta chains given below trace back to one sample, sequenced in a study of T cells in Graves' hyperthyroidism and ophthalmopathy. It was RNA transcripts that yielded the amplified TCR beta CDR3 regions. During a first-round RT-PCR of the TCR CDR3, the HTBI primer set was used. In TCRdb, the multiplex PCR reads were re-called with MiXCR into one record per CDR3 protein. Of under 300,000 distinct CDR3 sequences in the sample, approximately 12% were seen once. Sequences were obtained from blood. Receptor source: a woman in her twenties or thirties with Graves' hyperthyroidism that later progressed to Graves' ophthalmopathy.

This chain joins TRBV7-2 and TRBJ1-1; tentative D call: TRBD1 (6 bases). The CDR3 has 16 amino acids. From germline, CDR1 is SGHTA and CDR2 FQGNSA. V was clipped by 4 bases and J by 0 bases, with 15 bases between them. The DNA of the CDR3 is TGTGCCAGCAGCTCGGGGGGGGCCCCCATGAACACTGAAGCTTTCTTT. It translates to CASSSGGAPMNTEAFF.

In this sample, this clonotype turned up many times. The chain is built from TRBV28 and TRBJ1-3; D unclear. The germline V gene has CDR1 MDHEN and CDR2 SYDVKM. Deletions cut 5 bases from V and 3 bases from J, with 11 bases between. The length of the CDR3 is 14 residues. The CDR3 region has the DNA TGTGCCAGCAGTCCCCACCGGGATGGAAACACCATATATTTT. Protein: CASSPHRDGNTIYF.

This clonotype has at least ten counts. The rearrangement uses TRBV28 and TRBJ2-7; perhaps TRBD2 as D (7 bases). Between the trimmed V and J ends, which lost 9 bases and 2 bases, there was a span of 17 bases. Germline CDR1 MDHEN, CDR2 SYDVKM. CDR3 length: 14 amino acids. This chain's CDR3 is CASSRPGGPYEQYF. As DNA, the CDR3 is TGTGCCAGTTCCCGGCCCGGGGGGCCCTACGAGCAGTACTTC.

The sample holds many counts of this clonotype. The chain employs TRBV6-2 or TRBV6-3 and TRBJ2-1; no clear D gene. V was cut by 10 bases and J by 4 bases, with 8 bases left in between. The CDR3 length is 11 residues. Germline V gene data show CDR1 as MNHEY and CDR2 as SVGEGT. The CDR3 nucleotides read TGTGCCACCTCCGAGTACAATGAGCAGTTCTTC. It is translated as CATSEYNEQFF.

In its sample, this clonotype was seen a few times. This chain links TRBV4-1 with TRBJ2-5; tentatively, D is TRBD2 (5 bases). There are 15 residues in the CDR3. The germline V gene has CDR1 MGHRA and CDR2 YSYEKL. Trimming took 4 bases from V and 5 from J, leaving 17 bases between them. CDR3 nucleotides: TGCGCCAGCAGCCCTCCTCGGGGTTCTGGGGAGACCCAGTACTTC. It codes for CASSPPRGSGETQYF.

The rearrangement uses TRBV9 and TRBJ2-4; no clear D. The germline gives CDR1 SGDLS, CDR2 YYNGEE. Trimming pared 0 bases from V and 0 bases from J, leaving 7 bases between. The CDR3 totals 15 residues. CDR3 coding DNA: TGTGCCAGCAGCGTAGATTTGTCAGCCAAAAACATTCAGTACTTC. It specifies CASSVDLSAKNIQYF.

At least ten counts were recorded for this clonotype. The chain couples TRBV11-2 to TRBJ2-5; TRBD2 aligns across 7 bases. After removal of 4 bases from V and 2 bases from J, the junction contained 10 bases not matched to a gene. The V gene's germline CDR1 is SGHAT and CDR2 FQNNGV. This CDR3 spans 16 amino acids. The CDR3 spells CASSSVKGAGQETQYF. CDR3 bases: TGTGCCAGCAGCTCTGTAAAGGGAGCGGGGCAAGAGACCCAGTACTTC.

This clonotype was recorded at least ten times. The rearrangement links TRBV6-1 to TRBJ1-6, with D tentatively TRBD1 (5 bases). V was trimmed by 4 bases and J by 5 bases, leaving 9 bases between them. The CDR3 has 14 residues. The germline gives CDR1 MNHNS, CDR2 SASEGT. Here the CDR3 DNA reads TGTGCCAGCAGTGCGGGACGGAATAATTCACCCCTCCACTTT. As protein: CASSAGRNNSPLHF.

J is TRBJ2-1 and V is TRBV19; 7 bases line up with TRBD2. CDR1 and CDR2 (germline): LNHDA, SQIVND (reference sequence). V shed 8 bases, J shed 4 bases, and the junction held 8 bases outside the gene matches. The CDR3 length is 14 residues. In DNA, the CDR3 is TGTGCCAGTTCGGTGGGAGGGCCGTACAATGAGCAGTTCTTC. Amino acid sequence: CASSVGGPYNEQFF.

The chain is built from TRBV5-1 and TRBJ2-7; D is unresolved. Germline V CDR1 and CDR2: SGHRS, YFSETQ. The CDR3 has 15 amino acids. Trimming cost V 0 bases and J 0 bases, with 10 bases left between them. The CDR3 coding sequence is TGCGCCAGCAGCTTGGGAGACACTTCCTCCTACGAGCAGTACTTC. This gives the protein CASSLGDTSSYEQYF.

This clonotype was seen many times. The chain couples TRBV7-2 to TRBJ2-7; D may be TRBD1 (5 bases). From germline, CDR1 is SGHTA and CDR2 FQGNSA. The CDR3 spans 13 residues. Trimming stripped 1 base from V and 6 bases from J, with 10 bases between. The DNA of the CDR3 is TGTGCCAGCAGCTTAGGCAGGGAAACCGAGCAGTACTTC. Amino acids: CASSLGRETEQYF.

The CDR3, as DNA: TGTGCCATCAAACAAAGGGGGGTCGGCCAGTTCTTC. Amino acid sequence: CAIKQRGVGQFF. This chain uses TRBV6-2 or TRBV6-3 with TRBJ2-1; D assignment may be TRBD1 or TRBD2 (6 bases each). The CDR3 is made up of 12 amino acids. The V gene lost 10 bases and the J gene lost 13 bases, with 20 bases spanning the gap. Germline lookup yields CDR1 MNHEY and CDR2 SVGEGT.

The chain is built from TRBV10-3 and TRBJ1-1, with no clear D. Trimming cost V 4 bases and J 0 bases, with 12 bases left between them. Looked up from germline, CDR1 is ENHRY and CDR2 is SYGVKD. The CDR3 has 15 residues. CDR3 DNA: TGTGCCATCAGTGCTACCGACGGGATGAACACTGAAGCTTTCTTT. Protein product: CAISATDGMNTEAFF.

This clonotype has a count of ten or more. This chain uses TRBV3-2 with TRBJ2-7. TRBV3-2 is a pseudogene. This CDR3 is 15 amino acids long. The CDR3, as DNA: TGTGCCAGCAGCCAAGGAAATAGAGCCCGCCTCGAGCAGTACTTC. Translating it yields CASSQGNRARLEQYF.

This clonotype appeared a few times. This rearrangement joins TRBV6-1 to TRBJ2-2, with 13 bases matching TRBD2. Germline V lookup: CDR1 MNHNS, CDR2 SASEGT. After removal of 6 bases from V and 6 bases from J, the junction contained 10 bases not matched to a gene. The CDR3 is 17 amino acids. The CDR3 nucleotides read TGTGCCAGCAGCCTCGGACTAGCGGGAGTCGATCCCGGGGAGCTGTTTTTT. This encodes CASSLGLAGVDPGELFF.

This clonotype was seen a few times. Possible read error: a much larger clone is one base away. The chain employs TRBV12-3 or TRBV12-4 and TRBJ1-2; 8 bases line up with TRBD1. The CDR3 extends over 14 amino acids. The V segment lost 3 bases and the J segment 7 bases; nucleotides outside the gene matches: 7. The CDR3 protein is CASSFRTGFCGYTF. In DNA form, the CDR3 reads TGTGCCAGCAGTTTCAGGACAGGGTTCTGTGGCTACACCTTC.

A remark on this clonotype: Possible read error: a much larger clone is one base away. This sequence joins TRBV20-1 and TRBJ1-5, with a tentative D call TRBD1 (5 bases). The ends were cut back, 4 bases at V and 1 base at J, with 11 bases in the middle. The CDR3 sequence is 14 residues long. CDR1 is DFQATT, CDR2 SNEGSKA, per germline (reference sequence). The CDR3 spells CSATTDGSNQPQHF. CDR3 coding DNA: TGCAGTGCTACGACAGACGGAAGCAATCAGCCCCAGCATTTT.

Ten or more counts support this clonotype. This chain uses TRBV18 with TRBJ1-1; D not certain. Per germline, CDR1 KGHSH and CDR2 LQKENI. The CDR3 consists of 14 residues. The ends were cut back, 1 base at V and 4 bases at J, with 10 bases in the middle. CDR3 loop: CASSPRASGTEAFF. In DNA form, the CDR3 reads TGTGCCAGCTCACCACGTGCGAGTGGCACTGAAGCTTTCTTT.

This clonotype was recorded a few times. This chain uses TRBV7-2 with TRBJ1-2, with D unclear. V lost 2 bases to trimming and J lost 3 bases, with 10 bases between them. This CDR3 comprises 14 residues. From germline, CDR1 is SGHTA and CDR2 FQGNSA. The CDR3 bases are TGTGCCAGCAGCTTACCTGACGTTGACTATGGCTACACCTTC. Translating it yields CASSLPDVDYGYTF.

V and J are TRBV28 and TRBJ1-1; D is unclear. The length of the CDR3 is 14 residues. Germline V gene data show CDR1 as MDHEN and CDR2 as SYDVKM. V lost 7 bases and J lost 4, with 16 bases in between. CDR3 sequence (DNA): TGTGCCAGCACACGAGACTGGGTTGGCACTGAAGCTTTCTTT. The encoded protein is CASTRDWVGTEAFF.